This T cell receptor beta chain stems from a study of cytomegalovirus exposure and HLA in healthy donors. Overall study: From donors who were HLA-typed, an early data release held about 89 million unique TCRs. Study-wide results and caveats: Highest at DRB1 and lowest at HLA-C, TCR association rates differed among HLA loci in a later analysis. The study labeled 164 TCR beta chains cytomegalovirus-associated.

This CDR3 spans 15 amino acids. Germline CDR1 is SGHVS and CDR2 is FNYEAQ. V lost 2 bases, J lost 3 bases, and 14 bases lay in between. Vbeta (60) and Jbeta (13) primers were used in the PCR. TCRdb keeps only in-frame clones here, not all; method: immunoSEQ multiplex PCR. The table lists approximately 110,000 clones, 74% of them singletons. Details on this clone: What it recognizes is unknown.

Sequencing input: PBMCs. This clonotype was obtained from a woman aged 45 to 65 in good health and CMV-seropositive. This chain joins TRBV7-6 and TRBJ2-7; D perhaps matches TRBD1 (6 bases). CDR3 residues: CASSLTDSDSYEQYF. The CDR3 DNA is TGTGCCAGCAGCTTAACCGATTCGGACAGCTACGAGCAGTACTTC.